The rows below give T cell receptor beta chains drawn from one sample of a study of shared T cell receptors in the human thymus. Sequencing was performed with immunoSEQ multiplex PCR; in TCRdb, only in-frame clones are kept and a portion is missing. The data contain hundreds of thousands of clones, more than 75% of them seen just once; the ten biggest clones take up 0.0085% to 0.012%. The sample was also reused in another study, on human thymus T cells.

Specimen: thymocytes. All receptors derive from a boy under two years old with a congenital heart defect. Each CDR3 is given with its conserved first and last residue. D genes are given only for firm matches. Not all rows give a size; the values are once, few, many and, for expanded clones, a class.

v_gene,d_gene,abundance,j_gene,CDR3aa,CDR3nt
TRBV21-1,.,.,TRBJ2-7,CASSKSFTPGTSSRYEQYF,TGTGCCAGCAGCAAATCCTTCACGCCCGGGACTAGCTCTCGCTACGAGCAGTACTTC
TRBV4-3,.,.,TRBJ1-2,CASSQEHRVSGYTF,TGCGCCAGCAGCCAAGAGCACAGGGTGAGTGGCTACACCTTC
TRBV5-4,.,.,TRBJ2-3,CASSLLLTIYTQYF,TGTGCCAGCAGCTTGCTTTTGACTATTTATACGCAGTATTTT
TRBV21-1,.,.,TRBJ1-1,CASSKTSTGAFRSFGVGGAEAFF,TGTGCCAGCAGCAAAACGTCGACAGGGGCATTCCGTTCGTTCGGGGTCGGGGGTGCTGAAGCTTTCTTT
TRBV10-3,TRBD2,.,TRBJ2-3,CAISPTPTSQFADTQYF,TGTGCCATCAGTCCCACCCCGACTAGCCAGTTTGCAGATACGCAGTATTTT
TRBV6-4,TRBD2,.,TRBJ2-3,CASSAGTSGPSTDTQYF,TGTGCCAGCAGTGCCGGGACTAGCGGCCCTAGCACAGATACGCAGTATTTT
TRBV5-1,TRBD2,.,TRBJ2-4,CASSLGGLAEKNIQYF,TGCGCCAGCAGCTTGGGCGGACTAGCGGAGAAAAACATTCAGTACTTC
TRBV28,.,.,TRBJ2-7,CASQGIYEQYF,TGTGCCAGCCAGGGTATCTACGAGCAGTACTTC
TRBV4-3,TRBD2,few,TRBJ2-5,CASSRVSSSGQETQYF,TGCGCCAGCAGCCGTGTTTCCTCTAGCGGGCAAGAGACCCAGTACTTC
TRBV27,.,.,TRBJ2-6,CASSLNEGSGANVLTF,TGTGCCAGCAGTTTGAATGAGGGATCTGGGGCCAACGTCCTGACTTTC
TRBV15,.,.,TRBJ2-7,CATSRDRRGRGNYEQYF,TGTGCCACCAGCAGAGATCGAAGGGGGAGGGGTAACTACGAGCAGTACTTC
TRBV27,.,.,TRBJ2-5,CASSLIFPFAQQETQYF,TGTGCCAGCAGTTTAATTTTCCCCTTCGCGCAACAAGAGACCCAGTACTTC
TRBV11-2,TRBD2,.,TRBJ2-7,CASSPSASGRLNFSYEQYF,TGTGCCAGCAGCCCGAGCGCTAGCGGGAGGCTGAATTTTTCCTACGAGCAGTACTTC
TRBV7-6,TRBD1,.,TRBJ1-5,CAVGQGGYQPQHF,TGTGCCGTCGGACAGGGGGGCTATCAGCCCCAGCATTTT
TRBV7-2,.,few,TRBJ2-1,CASSEGGGNEQFF,TGTGCCAGCAGCGAAGGAGGCGGCAATGAGCAGTTCTTC
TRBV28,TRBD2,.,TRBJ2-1,CASSLKTGAGGPVQAQFF,TGTGCCAGCAGTTTGAAAACCGGCGCGGGAGGGCCAGTTCAGGCCCAGTTCTTC
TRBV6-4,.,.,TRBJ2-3,CASSRLATDTQYF,TGTGCCAGCAGCCGGCTAGCCACAGATACGCAGTATTTT
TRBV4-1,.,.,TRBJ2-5,CASSQWPGHGLQETQYF,TGCGCCAGCAGCCAATGGCCGGGACACGGGTTACAAGAGACCCAGTACTTC
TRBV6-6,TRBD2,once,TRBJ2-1,CASSSRTSGSNNEQFF,TGTGCCAGCAGCTCCCGGACTAGCGGGAGTAACAATGAGCAGTTCTTC
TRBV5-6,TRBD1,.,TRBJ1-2,CASSLVGRGAYNYGYTF,TGTGCCAGCAGCTTGGTCGGCAGGGGGGCCTATAACTATGGCTACACCTTC
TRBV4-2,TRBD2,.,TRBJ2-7,CASSQAGPRLAGDYEQYF,TGTGCCAGCAGCCAAGCGGGGCCGCGACTAGCGGGTGATTACGAGCAGTACTTC
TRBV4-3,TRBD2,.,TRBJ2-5,CASSQELVASGLETQYF,TGCGCCAGCAGCCAAGAGCTAGTCGCTAGCGGGCTGGAGACCCAGTACTTC
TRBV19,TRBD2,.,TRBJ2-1,CASSHGSGNYNEQFF,TGTGCCAGTAGTCACGGGAGCGGGAACTACAATGAGCAGTTCTTC
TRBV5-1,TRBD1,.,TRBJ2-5,CASSSQGREETQYF,TGCGCCAGCAGCTCACAGGGGCGGGAAGAGACCCAGTACTTC
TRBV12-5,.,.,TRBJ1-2,CASGLEASTEGGPYGYTF,TGTGCTAGTGGTTTGGAAGCCTCGACGGAGGGAGGGCCCTATGGCTACACCTTC